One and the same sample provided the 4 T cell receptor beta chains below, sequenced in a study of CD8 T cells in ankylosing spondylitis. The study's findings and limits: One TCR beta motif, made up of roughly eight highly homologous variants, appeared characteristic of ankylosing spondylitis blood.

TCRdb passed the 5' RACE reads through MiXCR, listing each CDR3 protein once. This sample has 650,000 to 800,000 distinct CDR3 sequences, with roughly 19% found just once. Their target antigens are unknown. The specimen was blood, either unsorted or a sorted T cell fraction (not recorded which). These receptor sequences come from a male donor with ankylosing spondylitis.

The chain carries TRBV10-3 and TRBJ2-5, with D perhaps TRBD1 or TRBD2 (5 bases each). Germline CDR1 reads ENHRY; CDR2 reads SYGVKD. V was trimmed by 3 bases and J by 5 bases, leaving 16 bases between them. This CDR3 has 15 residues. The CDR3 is CAISEGGTGAETQYF. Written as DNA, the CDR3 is TGTGCCATCAGTGAAGGTGGGACGGGCGCGGAGACCCAGTACTTC.

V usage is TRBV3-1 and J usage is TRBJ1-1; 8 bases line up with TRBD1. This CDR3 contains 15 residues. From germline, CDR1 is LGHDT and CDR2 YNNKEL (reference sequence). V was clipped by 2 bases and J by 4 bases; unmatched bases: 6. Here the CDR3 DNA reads TGTGCCAGCAGCCAATTCACAGGGGGAAGCACTGAAGCTTTCTTT. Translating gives CASSQFTGGSTEAFF.

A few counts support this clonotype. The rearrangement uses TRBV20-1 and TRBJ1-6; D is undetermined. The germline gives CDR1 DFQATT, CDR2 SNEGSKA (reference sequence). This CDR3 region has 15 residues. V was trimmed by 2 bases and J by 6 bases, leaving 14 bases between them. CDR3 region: CSARRASKPNSPLHF. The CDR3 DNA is TGCAGTGCTAGAAGGGCCTCTAAACCTAATTCACCCCTCCACTTT.

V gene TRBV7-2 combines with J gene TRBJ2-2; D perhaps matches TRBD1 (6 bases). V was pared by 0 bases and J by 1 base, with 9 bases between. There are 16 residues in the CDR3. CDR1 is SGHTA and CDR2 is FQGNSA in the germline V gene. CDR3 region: CASSLAGTLNTGELFF. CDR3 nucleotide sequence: TGTGCCAGCAGCTTAGCTGGGACATTGAACACCGGGGAGCTGTTTTTT.